This T cell receptor beta chain derives from a study of graft-versus-host responses after intestinal transplantation. Findings and limits, study-wide: The highest levels of circulating GvH clones went along with early declines in HvG clones after transplant.

Worth noting for this clone: Its antigen is as yet unknown.

This CDR3 spans 15 amino acids. CDR1 and CDR2 (germline): LGHNA, YNFKEQ. J gave up 3 bases and V 4 bases, and 9 bases lay outside the gene matches. The protocol was immunoSEQ multiplex PCR, while the TCRdb copy is restricted to in-frame clones and leaves out a portion. The sample has fewer than 95,000 clones; around 93% are singletons. This sequence originates from a human donor who received an intestinal transplant. Sequencing was performed on unstimulated CD8+ T cells sorted from spleen or lymph node cells, taken before intestinal transplant. The rearrangement uses TRBV4-2 and TRBJ2-7; 7 positions match TRBD1. The DNA for the CDR3 is TGTGCCAGCAGCCCTCTGACAGGGCGTGTCTACGAGCAGTACTTC. This encodes CASSPLTGRVYEQYF.